Listed below are T cell receptor beta chains from one sample, sequenced in a study of blood T cell repertoires in COVID-19. The repertoire was sequenced with immunoSEQ multiplex PCR; TCRdb's copy has only in-frame clones and lacks some. This sample has some 350,000 clones, with more than 85% found just once. Sequenced input: peripheral blood. These receptors all stem from a human donor in a cohort sampled during active COVID-19. CDR3s include the opening cysteine and the closing phenylalanine or tryptophan. Fields, in order: D gene, V gene, J gene, clone size, CDR3 DNA, CDR3 protein. The D gene is left open where the match is weak. Rows may omit the clone size; those that give it use once, few, many or a size class.

>-|TRBV6-5|TRBJ1-3|once
TGTGCCAGCAGTAGATCAGACTTGTCTGGAAACACCATATATTTT
CASSRSDLSGNTIYF
>-|TRBV4-2|TRBJ2-3|-
TGTGCCAGCAGCCAAGATTTCGCACGGAATCGGGCAGATACGCAGTATTTT
CASSQDFARNRADTQYF
>-|TRBV4-1|TRBJ1-3|few
TGCGCCAGCAGCCCAAGGGCGGGCCGGAGCTCTGGAAACACCATATATTTT
CASSPRAGRSSGNTIYF
>-|TRBV10-3|TRBJ2-1|-
TGTGCCATCAGTGAGTCAGGACAAGCCCACTACAATGAGCAGTTCTTC
CAISESGQAHYNEQFF
>-|TRBV13|TRBJ1-1|-
TGTGCCAGCAGCCAAGAGCGGCTGAACACTGAAGCTTTCTTT
CASSQERLNTEAFF
>-|TRBV3-1/TRBV3-2|TRBJ1-1|once
TGTGCCAGCAGCCAAGGTCAGAACACTGAAGCTTTCTTT
CASSQGQNTEAFF
>-|TRBV4-1|TRBJ2-2|-
TGCGCCAGCAGCCAAGATCCGCAGGGGAACACCGGGGAGCTGTTTTTT
CASSQDPQGNTGELFF
>TRBD1|TRBV19|TRBJ1-1|-
TGTGCCAGTAGCCGACAGGGTTTGAACACTGAAGCTTTCTTT
CASSRQGLNTEAFF
>TRBD2|TRBV29-1|TRBJ2-3|-
TGCAGCGCTCTTACCTCGGGACTAGCGGCTAGAGATACGCAGTATTTT
CSALTSGLAARDTQYF
>TRBD2|TRBV19|TRBJ2-7|-
TGTGCCAGTAGTATGAGCCGGGAGGGTTACGAGCAGTACTTC
CASSMSREGYEQYF
>TRBD1|TRBV27|TRBJ1-4|-
TGTGCCAGCAGTTCCGGGACAGCAACTAATGAAAAACTGTTTTTT
CASSSGTATNEKLFF
>-|TRBV6-1|TRBJ1-2|-
TGTGCCAGCAGTGAATTCGGGGGGGGAGCTAACTATGGCTACACCTTC
CASSEFGGGANYGYTF
>TRBD2|TRBV4-2|TRBJ2-3|-
TGTGCCAGCGGACTAGGAACAAGCACAGATACGCAGTATTTT
CASGLGTSTDTQYF
>-|TRBV30|TRBJ2-2|-
TGTGCCTGGGGGCCGCGCGTCAACGGGGAGCTGTTTTTT
CAWGPRVNGELFF
>TRBD1|TRBV5-5|TRBJ2-7|-
TGTGCCAGCAGCTGGACAGGGGTGTTTGAGCAGTACTTC
CASSWTGVFEQYF
>-|TRBV21-1|TRBJ2-4|-
TGTGCCAGCAGCAACTCAGGGGGAATAAAGACCCTAGCCAAAAACATTCAGTACTTC
CASSNSGGIKTLAKNIQYF
>-|TRBV6-4|TRBJ2-3|-
TGTGCCAGCAGTACGGGAGTAACAGATACGCAGTATTTT
CASSTGVTDTQYF
>TRBD1|TRBV11-2|TRBJ2-7|-
TGTGCCAGCAGCATGGACAGGGTCGGCGAGCAGTACTTC
CASSMDRVGEQYF
>-|TRBV14|TRBJ2-5|-
TGTGCCAGCAGCCAAGCCCCACGGGAGACCCAGTACTTC
CASSQAPRETQYF
>TRBD1|TRBV27|TRBJ2-7|once
TGTGCCAGCAGCCTCTCCGGGACAGGGGCCTACGAGCAGTACTTC
CASSLSGTGAYEQYF
>TRBD1|TRBV2|TRBJ1-2|-
TGTGCCAGCAGGGTGGACAGGGATAACTATGGCTACACCTTC
CASRVDRDNYGYTF
>TRBD2|TRBV2|TRBJ2-3|-
TGTGCCAGCCATCCAGTGGGACTAGCTGAAGATACGCAGTATTTT
CASHPVGLAEDTQYF
>TRBD1|TRBV6-1|TRBJ2-7|-
TGTGCCAGCAGAGACCGGGACAGGAGTTACGAGCAGTACTTC
CASRDRDRSYEQYF
>-|TRBV5-5|TRBJ2-7|-
TGTGCCAGCAGCCTGGAGACAGTTTCCTACGAGCAGTACTTC
CASSLETVSYEQYF
>TRBD2|TRBV6-4|TRBJ2-3|few
TGTGCCAGCAGTATAGCGGGAGGGTCAGATACGCAGTATTTT
CASSIAGGSDTQYF
>-|TRBV4-1|TRBJ2-4|-
TGCGCCAGCAGCCACCCCGGGACAAAGAACAAAAACATTCAGTACTTC
CASSHPGTKNKNIQYF
>-|TRBV19|TRBJ1-5|-
TGTGCCAGTACCAAGGTGGGGGGGCGTGAGGGTCAGCCCCAGCATTTT
CASTKVGGREGQPQHF
>-|TRBV28|TRBJ2-7|-
TGTGCCTCCGGCCGGGGCGGGATGAACTACGAGCAGTACTTC
CASGRGGMNYEQYF
>TRBD1|TRBV19|TRBJ1-2|-
TGTGCCAGTGGACAGGGGATAGGATACACCTTC
CASGQGIGYTF
>TRBD1|TRBV7-9|TRBJ1-3|-
TGTGCCAGCAGCTTCCGGACAGGGCCTGGAAACACCATATATTTT
CASSFRTGPGNTIYF
>TRBD1|TRBV25-1|TRBJ1-1|-
TGTGCCAGCAGTGAAAGGGTAGGGGGCCTCCCCTTCCAAGCTTTCTTT
CASSERVGGLPFQAFF
>-|TRBV7-7|TRBJ2-5|-
TGTGCTAGCAGCTTAAATTTTGCCGGAGGCGAGGAGACCCAGTACTTC
CASSLNFAGGEETQYF
>-|TRBV30|TRBJ1-5|-
TGTGCCTGGAGTGTGGGGCGCACGGGCAATCAGCCCCAGCATTTT
CAWSVGRTGNQPQHF
>-|TRBV19|TRBJ2-1|-
TGTGCCAGTAGCGGGGGCTCCTACAATGAGCAGTTCTTC
CASSGGSYNEQFF
>TRBD1|TRBV6-5|TRBJ1-2|-
TGTGCCGGATCTAGGGGGCGGTCTAACTATGGCTACACCTTC
CAGSRGRSNYGYTF
>-|TRBV29-1|TRBJ2-5|-
TGCAGCGTTGCACCGGCACTTAGGAGGGAGACCCAGTACTTC
CSVAPALRRETQYF
>TRBD2|TRBV6-4|TRBJ2-3|-
TGTGCCAGCAGTGACCAAGCGGGGGGGGCAGATACGCAGTATTTT
CASSDQAGGADTQYF
>-|TRBV12-3/TRBV12-4|TRBJ1-1|-
TGTGCCAGCAAGTTGCGGGCTGAAGCTTTCTTT
CASKLRAEAFF
>TRBD1|TRBV7-9|TRBJ1-5|-
TGTGCCAGCAGCTTAGCCGGCAGGGGGCCTAGTCAGCCCCAGCATTTT
CASSLAGRGPSQPQHF
>-|TRBV5-6|TRBJ2-5|-
TGTGCCAGCAGCTCCCCCCTCCGGGAGACCCAGTACTTC
CASSSPLRETQYF
>TRBD1|TRBV7-3|TRBJ2-3|-
TGTGCCAGCAGCTTAGGTCAGGGGGCAGATACGCAGTATTTT
CASSLGQGADTQYF